The 28 T cell receptor beta chains presented below share a single source sample, sequenced in a study of post-analysis software for immune sequencing data. General study results and limits: Patients carried 4 or 5 TRBV segments more frequently than controls did, and TRBV5-6, TRBV5-1 and TRBV20-1 were among them.

No antigens are known for them. Sequencing libraries made from TCR beta cDNA carried unique molecular identifiers. TCRdb passed the PCR reads through MiXCR, listing each CDR3 protein once. This sample has 800,000 to 950,000 distinct CDR3 sequences, with about 53% found just once. Sample: blood. These receptors all stem from a girl between 5 and 17 years old with multiple sclerosis.

The chain links TRBV20-1 to TRBJ2-1; TRBD2 aligns across 8 bases. This CDR3 region has 15 residues. Germline assignment: CDR1 DFQATT and CDR2 SNEGSKA (reference sequence). The ends lost 0 bases at V and 4 bases at J; junction bases unmatched: 5. CDR3 loop: CSARDRAGGYNEQFF. CDR3 DNA: TGCAGTGCTAGAGATCGGGCGGGAGGTTACAATGAGCAGTTCTTC.

V gene TRBV7-9 combines with J gene TRBJ2-5; D not certain. Trimming pared 5 bases from V and 5 bases from J, leaving 12 bases between. Germline V gene sequence: CDR1 SEHNR, CDR2 FQNEAQ (reference sequence). This CDR3 has 13 amino acids. As DNA, the CDR3 is TGTGCCAGCAGCGTTACGGGCCGGGAGACCCAGTACTTC. Its protein is CASSVTGRETQYF.

This clonotype was seen only once. The chain uses TRBV12-3 or TRBV12-4 and TRBJ2-4; possible D gene TRBD1, 6 bases. Trimming removed 8 bases from V and 6 bases from J, with 17 bases in between. The CDR3 consists of 14 residues. The CDR3 region has the DNA TGTGCCAGCGGGGGAAGGACAGAAGGAAACATTCAGTACTTC. Its translation is CASGGRTEGNIQYF.

V usage is TRBV29-1 and J usage is TRBJ1-6, with 11 positions matching TRBD1. The V segment lost 6 bases and the J segment 5 bases; nucleotides outside the gene matches: 3. Germline CDR1 and CDR2: SQVTM and ANQGSEA. The CDR3 has 14 amino acids. The DNA of the CDR3 is TGCAGCGTCGGACAGGGGGCGGATAATTCACCCCTCCACTTT. Translating gives CSVGQGADNSPLHF.

This clonotype has a handful of counts. The V call is TRBV20-1, the J call TRBJ2-4; D call uncertain. V was trimmed by 6 bases and J by 10 bases, leaving 25 bases between them. Germline V gives CDR1 DFQATT, CDR2 SNEGSKA (reference sequence). The CDR3 contains 15 residues. The CDR3 protein is CSALIPLDKARIQYF. For the CDR3, the DNA is TGCAGTGCCCTGATCCCCCTCGACAAGGCCCGGATTCAGTACTTC.

This chain uses TRBV12-3 or TRBV12-4 with TRBJ1-1; D gene ambiguous. This CDR3 is built from 13 residues. The V end lost 5 bases, the J end lost 7 bases, and 14 bases lay between the germline ends. The CDR3 DNA reads as TGTGCCAGCAGTCGAAGACCGGGCAGTGAAGCTTTCTTT. Amino acid sequence: CASSRRPGSEAFF.

The CDR3 nucleotides read TGTGCCAGCAGCTTAGGATCAGGGATCAACACTGAAGCTTTCTTT. Residues: CASSLGSGINTEAFF. The chain links TRBV7-9 to TRBJ1-1, with D perhaps matching TRBD1 (5 bases). The CDR3 sequence is 15 residues long. V was pared by 1 base and J by 2 bases, with 11 bases between. Germline V gene lookup returns CDR1 SEHNR and CDR2 FQNEAQ (reference sequence).

This chain connects TRBV29-1 to TRBJ2-5, with 11 nucleotides matching TRBD2. This CDR3 contains 15 residues. Trimming removed 6 bases from V and 7 bases from J; junction bases left unmatched: 13. Germline V gene data show CDR1 as SQVTM and CDR2 as ANQGSEA. Here the CDR3 DNA reads TGCAGCGTCTCCCTTTCTGGGCTAGCGGGAGGGACCCAGTACTTC. Amino acids: CSVSLSGLAGGTQYF.

The gene calls are TRBV20-1 and TRBJ2-7; tentatively, D is TRBD2 (5 bases). This CDR3 comprises 14 residues. The V and J ends lost 3 bases and 7 bases respectively, with 19 bases between them. CDR1 DFQATT and CDR2 SNEGSKA come from the germline V gene (reference sequence). The CDR3 here is CSASTVGYRDEQYF. DNA for the CDR3: TGCAGTGCTAGTACGGTGGGCTACCGGGATGAGCAGTACTTC.

This clonotype was detected only a few times. The V call is TRBV9, the J call TRBJ2-7; 8 nucleotides match TRBD2. The CDR3 has 15 amino acids. The germline gives CDR1 SGDLS, CDR2 YYNGEE. The ends lost 3 bases at V and 1 base at J; junction bases unmatched: 6. Written as DNA, the CDR3 is TGTGCCAGCAGCGCAGACCCGGGAGGGTCCTACGAGCAGTACTTC. Its translation is CASSADPGGSYEQYF. Drawing the rest from reference TRBV9 and TRBJ2-7, the complete variable domain is DSGVTQTPKHLITATGQRVTLRCSPRSGDLSVYWYQQSLDQGLQFLIQYYNGEERAKGNILERFSAQQFPDLHSELNLSSLELGDSALYFCASSADPGGSYEQYFGPGTRLTVT.

This chain uses TRBV3-1 with TRBJ2-7; 10 bases fit TRBD1. The V gene's germline CDR1 is LGHDT and CDR2 YNNKEL (reference sequence). Losses at the gene ends were 1 base for V and 6 bases for J; bases not matched to a gene: 12. CDR3 length: 17 residues. The CDR3 DNA is TGTGCCAGCAGCCAAGTTCCTCCGGGACAGGGGCTCTCCGAGCAGTACTTC. This encodes CASSQVPPGQGLSEQYF.

This clonotype came up a few times. The V gene is TRBV7-9, the J gene TRBJ2-1; possibly TRBD2 for D (7 bases). Germline-derived CDR1 and CDR2 are SEHNR and FQNEAQ (reference sequence). Trimming left V 0 bases short and J 1 base short, with 10 bases between. The CDR3 is 16 amino acids. The CDR3 coding sequence is TGTGCCAGCAGCTTAGCGGGGGGGCCGTCCTACAATGAGCAGTTCTTC. It specifies CASSLAGGPSYNEQFF. Looking up the rest from reference TRBV7-9 and TRBJ2-1 gives the full variable domain: DTGVSQNPRHKITKRGQNVTFRCDPISEHNRLYWYRQTLGQGPEFLTYFQNEAQLEKSRLLSDRFSAERPKGSFSTLEIQRTEQGDSAMYLCASSLAGGPSYNEQFFGPGTRLTVL.

This clonotype came up once. The gene calls are TRBV2 and TRBJ2-5, with D uncertain. V was pared by 4 bases and J by 5 bases, with 11 bases between. The V gene's germline CDR1 is SNHLY and CDR2 FYNNEI. This CDR3 spans 13 amino acids. CDR3 nucleotides: TGTGCCAGCAGTGCGTCAGCTGACGAGACCCAGTACTTC. It yields the protein CASSASADETQYF.

The rearrangement joins TRBV6-1 to TRBJ2-7; D remains unclear. This CDR3 has 15 residues. Germline V lookup: CDR1 MNHNS, CDR2 SASEGT. Trimming pared 6 bases from V and 0 bases from J, leaving 15 bases between. CDR3 coding DNA: TGTGCCAGCAGGACGGTAGCTCAGAGCTCCTACGAGCAGTACTTC. This sequence encodes CASRTVAQSSYEQYF.

The chain recombines TRBV5-1 with TRBJ2-4; 8 nucleotides agree with TRBD1. The J call may be faulty, since TRBJ2-7 better matches the DNA end. CDR3 size: 14 residues. The germline V gene has CDR1 SGHRS and CDR2 YFSETQ. DNA for the CDR3: TGCGCCAGCAGGAGACAGGGGACGCCCTACGAGCAGTACTTC. Protein sequence: CASRRQGTPYEQYF.

This chain connects TRBV29-1 to TRBJ2-2; TRBD2 aligns across 10 bases. Germline assignment: CDR1 SQVTM and CDR2 ANQGSEA. With V trimmed by 6 bases and J by 0 bases, 4 bases remained unmatched. The length of the CDR3 is 15 residues. The CDR3 sequence: CSVLGLAANTGELFF. The CDR3 region has the DNA TGCAGCGTACTAGGACTAGCGGCGAACACCGGGGAGCTGTTTTTT.

The chain carries TRBV3-1 and TRBJ2-2; D is unclear. The CDR3 spans 16 residues. V lost 0 bases and J lost 8, with 16 bases in between. Per germline, CDR1 LGHDT and CDR2 YNNKEL (reference sequence). The CDR3, as DNA: TGTGCCAGCAGCCAAGAATCAAGACACATAAGGGGGGAGCTGTTTTTT. It is translated as CASSQESRHIRGELFF.

This chain links TRBV6-6 with TRBJ1-2, with 7 bases identical to TRBD1. This CDR3 has 16 residues. Germline values: CDR1 MNHNY, CDR2 SVGAGI (reference sequence). J gave up 8 bases and V 0 bases, and 12 bases lay outside the gene matches. CDR3: CASSYSRGGTQGGYTF. The CDR3 coding sequence is TGTGCCAGCAGTTACTCACGGGGCGGAACACAGGGGGGCTACACCTTC.

This clonotype was detected a few times. This chain joins TRBV7-7 and TRBJ2-5; D not certain. Germline V gene sequence: CDR1 SSHAT, CDR2 FNYEAQ (reference sequence). V was trimmed by 3 bases and J by 2 bases, leaving 19 bases between them. CDR3 length: 17 amino acids. Here the CDR3 reads CASSFSPPFLGQETQYF. CDR3 sequence (DNA): TGTGCCAGCAGCTTTTCCCCCCCCTTTCTAGGACAAGAGACCCAGTACTTC.

This rearrangement joins TRBV7-3 to TRBJ1-1, with 8 bases fitting TRBD1. The trim removed 5 bases at V and 1 base at J, leaving 9 bases unmatched. CDR3 length: 16 residues. CDR1 and CDR2 (germline): SGHTA, FQGTGA. CDR3 coding DNA: TGTGCCAGCAGCCTTCTCCCCGACAGGGGGAACACTGAAGCTTTCTTT. Protein product: CASSLLPDRGNTEAFF.

This clonotype appeared a few times. This rearrangement joins TRBV7-9 to TRBJ2-5; perhaps TRBD2 as D (5 bases). Germline CDR1 and CDR2: SEHNR and FQNEAQ (reference sequence). This CDR3 has 14 amino acids. With 5 bases removed from V and 5 bases from J, the gap between germline ends came to 15 bases. The CDR3 loop reads CASSSAGAGETQYF. The CDR3 DNA reads TGTGCCAGCAGCAGCGCGGGTGCTGGGGAGACCCAGTACTTC.

The gene calls are TRBV20-1 and TRBJ2-3, with a weak D call TRBD2 (5 bases). V was clipped by 0 bases and J by 1 base, with 14 bases between them. The CDR3 spans 16 residues. CDR1 is DFQATT and CDR2 is SNEGSKA in the germline V gene (reference sequence). CDR3 region: CSARDRGSGGTDTQYF. The CDR3 nucleotides read TGCAGTGCTAGAGATCGTGGGAGCGGCGGCACAGATACGCAGTATTTT.

This clonotype was picked up a small number of times. The chain recombines TRBV6-1 with TRBJ2-1, with 12 bases identical to TRBD1. The germline V gene encodes CDR1 MNHNS and CDR2 SASEGT. The CDR3 has 15 residues. Trimming took 4 bases from V and 7 from J; bases not matched to a gene: 5. The DNA for the CDR3 is TGTGCCAGCAGTGTCCGGGACAGGGGGCTGAATGAGCAGTTCTTC. Translated, it gives CASSVRDRGLNEQFF.

The chain couples TRBV6-1 to TRBJ2-1, with 10 bases that match TRBD1. J gave up 6 bases and V 2 bases, and 7 bases lay outside the gene matches. The CDR3 covers 16 residues. The germline V gene has CDR1 MNHNS and CDR2 SASEGT. The CDR3 DNA reads TGTGCCAGCAGTGAAATTTGGACAGGGGGGAGCAATGAGCAGTTCTTC. This codes for CASSEIWTGGSNEQFF.

The chain combines TRBV12-3 or TRBV12-4 with TRBJ1-2, with 9 positions matching TRBD1. Trimming at V came to 1 base and at J to 2 bases, leaving 5 bases not matched to a gene. The CDR3 extends over 16 amino acids. Here the CDR3 reads CASSLVGTGLNYGYTF. CDR3 DNA sequence: TGTGCCAGCAGTTTAGTGGGGACAGGGCTCAACTATGGCTACACCTTC.

V gene TRBV6-6 combines with J gene TRBJ1-5; D may be TRBD1 (6 bases). Germline lookup yields CDR1 MNHNY and CDR2 SVGAGI (reference sequence). This CDR3 spans 14 amino acids. Trimming removed 7 bases from V and 2 bases from J, with 12 bases in between. CDR3 sequence: CASTARGGNQPQHF. CDR3 coding DNA: TGTGCCAGCACCGCCAGGGGTGGCAATCAGCCCCAGCATTTT.

The chain links TRBV6-4 to TRBJ2-1; maybe TRBD1 (6 bases). The CDR3 spans 15 residues. Germline V gene data show CDR1 as MRHNA and CDR2 as SNTAGT. V was shortened by 6 bases and J by 1 base, with 13 bases between the two germline ends. The CDR3, as DNA: TGTGCCAGCAGCCACAGGGTAGGGTCCTACAATGAGCAGTTCTTC. This sequence encodes CASSHRVGSYNEQFF.

This clonotype was counted only a few times. The chain uses TRBV29-1 and TRBJ2-7; 13 bases are shared with TRBD2. Germline V lookup: CDR1 SQVTM, CDR2 ANQGSEA. The CDR3 consists of 16 residues. Trimming removed 3 bases from V and 2 bases from J; junction bases left unmatched: 7. The CDR3: CSVDEPGTSGTYEQYF. The CDR3 coding sequence is TGCAGCGTTGATGAGCCCGGGACTAGCGGGACCTACGAGCAGTACTTC.